One and the same sample provided the 31 T cell receptor beta chains below, sequenced in a study of cytomegalovirus exposure and HLA in healthy donors. The PCR ran on 60 Vbeta and 13 Jbeta primers. TCRdb's table, derived via immunoSEQ multiplex PCR, lists solely in-frame clones and lacks some. The table lists some 150,000 clones, more than 65% of them singletons, with 1.5% to 2% in the top ten. Sequenced: PBMCs. The receptor set was obtained from a young woman in good health and CMV-seronegative.

The chain employs TRBV6-1 and TRBJ1-1, with D perhaps TRBD1 (6 bases). The CDR3 sequence is 14 residues long. V was shortened by 6 bases and J by 7 bases, with 18 bases between the two germline ends. In germline, CDR1 is MNHNS, CDR2 SASEGT. CDR3 amino acids: CASSPPTGTLEAFF. The CDR3, as DNA: TGTGCCAGCAGCCCTCCGACAGGTACCCTTGAAGCTTTCTTT.

This clone was counted a single time. The chain recombines TRBV7-2 with TRBJ1-5, with 8 bases that match TRBD1. The CDR3 has 16 amino acids. Germline V gene lookup returns CDR1 SGHTA and CDR2 FQGNSA. V was clipped by 3 bases and J by 2 bases; unmatched bases: 6. The CDR3 DNA follows: TGTGCCAGCAGCTTGGGGACAGGTGCGGGCAATCAGCCCCAGCATTTT. This translates into CASSLGTGAGNQPQHF.

The chain recombines TRBV6-4 with TRBJ2-2, with TRBD2 identical over 8 bases. The CDR3 is 14 residues long. V was pared by 6 bases and J by 6 bases, with 6 bases of the junction left unmatched. CDR1 and CDR2 (germline): MRHNA, SNTAGT. CDR3 bases: TGTGCCAGCAGAGCGGGAGAAAGGGCCGGGGAGCTGTTTTTT. The encoded protein is CASRAGERAGELFF.

The chain carries TRBV27 and TRBJ2-3; 7 bases match TRBD2. The CDR3 covers 15 residues. Losses at the gene ends were 4 bases for V and 3 bases for J; bases not matched to a gene: 7. Looked up from germline, CDR1 is MNHEY and CDR2 is SMNVEV (reference sequence). This CDR3 reads CASSSPSAGTDTQYF. The CDR3, as DNA: TGTGCCAGCAGTTCACCTTCAGCGGGAACAGATACGCAGTATTTT.

The rearrangement joins TRBV4-2 to TRBJ1-2, with D possibly being TRBD1 (5 bases). From germline, CDR1 is LGHNA and CDR2 YNFKEQ. This CDR3 contains 15 residues. V lost 3 bases and J 5 bases, leaving 16 bases between the germline ends. The CDR3 here is CASSQGVGGVYGYTF. The CDR3 DNA is TGTGCCAGCAGCCAGGGCGTTGGAGGGGTATATGGCTACACCTTC.

This clone was seen a few times. The chain uses TRBV6-6 and TRBJ2-3, with D possibly TRBD1 on 6 matching bases. The CDR3 is made up of 12 amino acids. CDR1 is MNHNY and CDR2 is SVGAGI in the germline V gene (reference sequence). V lost 0 bases, J lost 10 bases, and 8 bases lay in between. The CDR3 loop reads CASSYSKGAQYF. In nucleotides, the CDR3 is TGTGCCAGCAGTTACTCGAAGGGGGCGCAGTATTTT.

The rearrangement links TRBV28 to TRBJ1-3; D not certain. Between the trimmed V and J ends, which lost 5 bases and 4 bases, there was a span of 15 bases. Germline V gives CDR1 MDHEN, CDR2 SYDVKM. The CDR3 is 15 residues long. This chain's CDR3 is CASSPDIIAGNTIYF. As DNA, the CDR3 is TGTGCCAGCAGTCCTGACATAATCGCAGGAAACACCATATATTTT.

The chain combines TRBV7-2 with TRBJ2-5, with 7 bases fitting TRBD1. Germline assignment: CDR1 SGHTA and CDR2 FQGNSA. The CDR3 consists of 13 residues. V lost 5 bases and J lost 5; bases outside the gene matches: 5. CDR3 amino acids: CASSLGQLETQYF. CDR3 coding DNA: TGTGCCAGCAGCCTGGGACAGCTGGAGACCCAGTACTTC. The entire variable domain, with the rest obtained from reference TRBV7-2 and TRBJ2-5, is as follows: GAGVSQSPSNKVTEKGKDVELRCDPISGHTALYWYRQSLGQGLEFLIYFQGNSAPDKSGLPSDRFSAERTGGSVSTLTIQRTQQEDSAVYLCASSLGQLETQYFGPGTRLLVL.

The chain carries TRBV7-2 and TRBJ2-1; no clear D. The germline gives CDR1 SGHTA, CDR2 FQGNSA. CDR3 length equals 15 residues. V gave up 1 base and J gave up 6 bases, with 13 bases separating them. CDR3 nucleotide sequence: TGTGCCAGCAGCTTAGATGGCGGAAAGAGCAATGAGCAGTTCTTC. Amino acid sequence: CASSLDGGKSNEQFF. The full variable domain, completed using reference TRBV7-2 and TRBJ2-1, is GAGVSQSPSNKVTEKGKDVELRCDPISGHTALYWYRQSLGQGLEFLIYFQGNSAPDKSGLPSDRFSAERTGGSVSTLTIQRTQQEDSAVYLCASSLDGGKSNEQFFGPGTRLTVL.

This clone has just a few counts. The chain couples TRBV19 to TRBJ2-1; the match to TRBD2 covers 9 bases. Per the germline V gene, CDR1 is LNHDA and CDR2 is SQIVND (reference sequence). The CDR3 length is 16 residues. J gave up 7 bases and V 2 bases, and 9 bases lay outside the gene matches. The CDR3 DNA follows: TGTGCCAGTAGTATATGGTCTAGCGGGGTGGAAAATGAGCAGTTCTTC. As protein: CASSIWSSGVENEQFF.

As regards this clone: A read error may produce the germline difference seen at one junction end. The chain has TRBV7-7 and TRBJ2-5; 7 bases match TRBD1. The V gene's germline CDR1 is SSHAT and CDR2 FNYEAQ (reference sequence). The CDR3 has 16 residues. CDR3 nucleotides: TGTGCTAGCAGCTTAGGGGGCCTTGGGGGCCTAGAGACCCAGTACTTC. Amino acids: CASSLGGLGGLETQYF.

The chain joins TRBV6-5 to TRBJ1-5; D is possibly TRBD1 (6 bases). V lost 8 bases, J lost 6 bases, and 17 bases lay in between. The CDR3 is made up of 14 amino acids. The V gene's germline CDR1 is MNHEY and CDR2 SVGAGI. CDR3 amino acids: CASGLRGNGQPQHF. The CDR3 DNA follows: TGTGCCAGCGGATTAAGGGGGAACGGTCAGCCCCAGCATTTT.

This clone turned up a few times. V and J are TRBV11-3 and TRBJ2-3; D not resolved. Per germline, CDR1 SGHNT and CDR2 YENEEA. This CDR3 is 13 amino acids long. V was cut by 0 bases and J by 7 bases, with 8 bases left in between. CDR3: CASSLDPSHTQYF. The CDR3 nucleotides read TGTGCCAGCAGCTTAGACCCTTCCCATACGCAGTATTTT. The variable domain in full, with the rest retrieved from reference TRBV11-3 and TRBJ2-3, is EAGVVQSPRYKIIEKKQPVAFWCNPISGHNTLYWYLQNLGQGPELLIRYENEEAVDDSQLPKDRFSAERLKGVDSTLKIQPAELGDSAVYLCASSLDPSHTQYFGPGTRLTVL.

This sequence joins TRBV18 and TRBJ1-4; D is perhaps TRBD1 (5 bases). The CDR3 is made up of 15 amino acids. Germline loops: CDR1 KGHSH, CDR2 LQKENI. Trimming pared 2 bases from V and 5 bases from J, leaving 12 bases between. The CDR3 protein is CASSPREGANEKLFF. The CDR3 nucleotides read TGTGCCAGCTCACCAAGGGAAGGGGCGAATGAAAAACTGTTTTTT.

V usage is TRBV9 and J usage is TRBJ2-1; D gene ambiguous. The V and J ends lost 0 bases and 5 bases respectively, with 12 bases between them. CDR1 is SGDLS, CDR2 YYNGEE, per germline. CDR3 length equals 15 residues. The CDR3 is CASSVAPPPDNEQFF. CDR3 bases: TGTGCCAGCAGCGTAGCCCCTCCTCCGGACAATGAGCAGTTCTTC.

V gene TRBV5-8 combines with J gene TRBJ1-6; 7 positions match TRBD1. The CDR3 has 14 amino acids. Germline V gene data show CDR1 as SGHTS and CDR2 as YDEGEE. The J segment lost 8 bases and the V segment lost 0 bases, leaving 2 bases of the junction unmatched. DNA of the CDR3: TGTGCCAGCAGCTTGGAGGGGGCGGATTCACCCCTCCACTTT. This sequence encodes CASSLEGADSPLHF.

This sequence joins TRBV4-2 and TRBJ2-2; TRBD2 matches at 7 bases. Germline trimming cut 1 base from V and 9 bases from J; bases unmatched to any gene: 8. CDR3 length: 15 residues. Germline CDR1 is LGHNA and CDR2 is YNFKEQ. CDR3 loop: CASSQGRGEARELFF. CDR3 bases: TGTGCCAGCAGCCAAGGTCGGGGGGAGGCCCGGGAGCTGTTTTTT.

Of note for this clone: Additional DNA sequences in this sample encode the identical CDR3. The CDR3 reads CASSPTGNEQFF. The CDR3 DNA is TGCGCCAGCAGCCCCACGGGCAATGAGCAGTTCTTC. The genes are TRBV4-1 and TRBJ2-1; D uncertain. The CDR3 spans 12 residues. Between the trimmed V and J ends, which lost 4 bases and 6 bases, there was a span of 7 bases. Germline assignment: CDR1 MGHRA and CDR2 YSYEKL.

The chain carries TRBV7-3 and TRBJ2-5; 10 nucleotides match TRBD1. The CDR3 has 15 residues. CDR1 and CDR2 (germline): SGHTA, FQGTGA. Losses at the gene ends were 5 bases for V and 9 bases for J; bases not matched to a gene: 12. The DNA of the CDR3 is TGTGCCAGCAGCCGCGACAGGGGGCGGGAGAGCCCCCAGTACTTC. Its protein is CASSRDRGRESPQYF.

The chain combines TRBV6-5 with TRBJ2-2, with 9 nucleotides matching TRBD1. The CDR3 extends over 15 amino acids. Losses at the gene ends were 2 bases for V and 5 bases for J; bases not matched to a gene: 3. Looked up from germline, CDR1 is MNHEY and CDR2 is SVGAGI. CDR3 in amino acids: CASSYLTGGTGELFF. CDR3 DNA sequence: TGTGCCAGCAGTTACCTGACAGGGGGAACCGGGGAGCTGTTTTTT.

The V gene is TRBV5-6, the J gene TRBJ2-3, with D maybe TRBD2 (6 bases). This CDR3 comprises 16 residues. Germline values: CDR1 SGHDT, CDR2 YYEEEE. V was shortened by 0 bases and J by 2 bases, with 13 bases between the two germline ends. The chain's CDR3 is CASSLGLGGYTDTQYF. Written as DNA, the CDR3 is TGTGCCAGCAGCTTGGGACTAGGAGGTTACACAGATACGCAGTATTTT.

The genes are TRBV7-3 and TRBJ2-2; D not certain. In germline, CDR1 is SGHTA, CDR2 FQGTGA. V lost 5 bases and J 6 bases, leaving 16 bases between the germline ends. This CDR3 contains 15 residues. CDR3 residues: CASSPEAARAGELFF. CDR3 nucleotides: TGTGCCAGCAGCCCTGAGGCGGCGCGAGCCGGGGAGCTGTTTTTT.

For the CDR3, the DNA is TGTGCCAGCCGATTAATTACAGGGGCCACCGAATGGAAGCCCCAGCATTTT. Translation: CASRLITGATEWKPQHF. The genes are TRBV14 and TRBJ1-5; 7 bases are shared with TRBD1. Trimming cost V 8 bases and J 8 bases; bases outside gene matches: 21. CDR3 length: 17 amino acids. CDR1 and CDR2 from the germline V gene are SGHDN and FVKESK.

The genes are TRBV5-8 and TRBJ1-2; possibly TRBD1 for D (6 bases). Germline CDR1 SGHTS, CDR2 YDEGEE. The V end lost 0 bases, the J end lost 4 bases, and 13 bases lay between the germline ends. The CDR3 loop spans 15 amino acids. The CDR3 here is CASSLGDRRIYGYTF. Here the CDR3 DNA reads TGTGCCAGCAGCTTGGGTGACAGGAGGATCTATGGCTACACCTTC.

This clone was detected a few times. The rearrangement links TRBV28 to TRBJ1-2; tentatively, D is TRBD1 (6 bases). Germline CDR1 is MDHEN and CDR2 is SYDVKM. CDR3 length equals 12 residues. The V and J ends lost 6 bases and 4 bases respectively, with 9 bases between them. The CDR3 nucleotides read TGTGCCAGCAGGACAGGTAGCTATGGCTACACCTTC. It specifies CASRTGSYGYTF.

The J gene is TRBJ1-5, the V gene TRBV5-8; weak D call: TRBD1 (5 bases). Trimming removed 1 base at V and 0 bases at J, with 8 bases between. The CDR3 runs 15 residues. Per the germline V gene, CDR1 is SGHTS and CDR2 is YDEGEE. CDR3 loop: CASSLSGGSNQPQHF. The CDR3 DNA is TGTGCCAGCAGCTTGTCCGGGGGTAGCAATCAGCCCCAGCATTTT.

The chain carries TRBV7-9 and TRBJ2-7; tentatively, D is TRBD2 (5 bases). Germline CDR1 SEHNR, CDR2 FQNEAQ (reference sequence). This CDR3 spans 14 amino acids. V lost 5 bases and J 5 bases, leaving 16 bases between the germline ends. The CDR3 protein is CASSPSRGNDEQYF. In DNA, the CDR3 is TGTGCCAGCAGCCCCTCAAGAGGGAATGACGAGCAGTACTTC.

This clone has just a few counts. The chain couples TRBV19 to TRBJ2-2, with 9 bases matching TRBD1. The CDR3 runs to 15 residues. The trim removed 4 bases at V and 4 bases at J, leaving 4 bases unmatched. Germline loops: CDR1 LNHDA, CDR2 SQIVND (reference sequence). CDR3 bases: TGTGCCAGTAGTACACAGGGGGCGGGCACCGGGGAGCTGTTTTTT. It is translated as CASSTQGAGTGELFF.

This clone showed up just a few times. CDR3 amino acids: CATSGDAGEQFF. The CDR3, as DNA: TGTGCCACTAGCGGGGATGCGGGTGAGCAGTTCTTC. The V and J genes are TRBV2 and TRBJ2-1; 9 nucleotides align to TRBD2. V shed 10 bases, J shed 9 bases, and the junction held 7 bases outside the gene matches. Germline CDR1 SNHLY, CDR2 FYNNEI. There are 12 residues in the CDR3.

V usage is TRBV7-8 and J usage is TRBJ1-5; no clear D gene. The V end was cut by 0 bases, the J end by 7 bases, with 10 bases between. From germline, CDR1 is SGHVS and CDR2 FQNEAQ. The length of the CDR3 is 14 residues. CDR3 nucleotides: TGTGCCAGCAGCTTAGCGTCGGGAGGGCAGCCCCAGCATTTT. It encodes CASSLASGGQPQHF.

The chain carries TRBV28 and TRBJ1-1, with 8 bases matching TRBD1. CDR1 MDHEN and CDR2 SYDVKM come from the germline V gene. The V and J ends lost 2 bases and 3 bases, in that order; junction bases with no gene match: 8. CDR3 size: 16 residues. The CDR3 nucleotides read TGTGCCAGCAGTTTAATCGGACAGGGAAGAGACACTGAAGCTTTCTTT. Translation: CASSLIGQGRDTEAFF.